These T cell receptor beta chains were read from a single sample in a study of cytomegalovirus exposure and HLA in healthy donors. Sequencing used immunoSEQ multiplex PCR; TCRdb keeps in-frame clones, though not all of them. The data contain over 200,000 clones, 80% to 90% of them singletons. Material for sequencing was PBMCs. These receptors were collected from a woman in her late teens or twenties in good health and CMV-seropositive. The CDR3 runs from the conserved cysteine through the conserved F or W. The order of the fields is clone size, V gene, J gene, D gene, CDR3 protein, CDR3 DNA. The D gene is left open where the match is weak. The listing skips clone size in some rows; elsewhere it reads once, few, many or a size class.

.	TRBV7-9	TRBJ1-3	.	CASSARSSTVSGNTIYF	TGTGCCAGCAGCGCCAGGTCCTCGACGGTCTCTGGAAACACCATATATTTT
.	TRBV28	TRBJ1-1	.	CASSSYQGNTAEAFF	TGTGCCAGCAGTTCCTACCAGGGTAATACAGCTGAAGCTTTCTTT
.	TRBV2	TRBJ1-4	TRBD1	CAGTGTTNEKLFF	TGTGCCGGGACAGGGACAACTAATGAAAAACTGTTTTTT
.	TRBV18	TRBJ1-2	.	CASSPTVSGNYGYTF	TGTGCCAGCTCACCAACAGTCAGCGGGAACTATGGCTACACCTTC
.	TRBV4-2	TRBJ2-7	TRBD1	CASSTGDRPYEQYF	TGTGCCAGCAGCACCGGGGACAGACCCTACGAGCAGTACTTC
.	TRBV27	TRBJ1-1	.	CASSLSLGGEAFF	TGTGCCAGCAGTTTATCCCTCGGGGGGGAAGCTTTCTTT
once	TRBV6-1	TRBJ2-3	.	CATRESTDTQYF	TGTGCCACTCGGGAAAGCACAGATACGCAGTATTTT
many	TRBV6-5	TRBJ2-7	.	CASTAGVGLYEQYF	TGTGCCAGCACAGCCGGGGTCGGCCTCTACGAGCAGTACTTC
.	TRBV28	TRBJ1-4	.	CASRPRGTTNEKLFF	TGTGCCAGCAGGCCCCGGGGGACCACTAATGAAAAACTGTTTTTT
.	TRBV27	TRBJ1-1	TRBD1	CATSTRGSNTEAFF	TGTGCCACTTCAACCAGGGGGTCGAACACTGAAGCTTTCTTT
.	TRBV27	TRBJ2-1	TRBD2	CASSPGYISGSYNEQFF	TGTGCCAGCAGCCCAGGTTACATTAGCGGGTCTTACAATGAGCAGTTCTTC
.	TRBV19	TRBJ1-5	TRBD1	CASSIPGQSNQPQHF	TGTGCCAGTAGTATACCGGGACAGAGTAATCAGCCCCAGCATTTT
.	TRBV28	TRBJ2-7	.	CASSYRSSYEQYF	TGTGCCAGCAGTTACAGGAGCTCCTACGAGCAGTACTTC
.	TRBV7-3	TRBJ2-5	.	CASSLGSAETQYF	TGTGCCAGCAGCTTAGGTAGCGCGGAGACCCAGTACTTC
.	TRBV5-1	TRBJ2-3	.	CASGEWAGPTDTQYF	TGCGCCAGCGGAGAATGGGCAGGGCCCACAGATACGCAGTATTTT
once	TRBV28	TRBJ1-4	.	CASSSDRKLFF	TGTGCCAGCAGTTCCGACAGAAAACTGTTTTTT
.	TRBV9	TRBJ1-3	.	CASSVGVGLPGNTIYF	TGTGCCAGCAGCGTAGGGGTGGGGCTCCCTGGAAACACCATATATTTT
.	TRBV30	TRBJ1-1	TRBD1	CAWIGTVTNTEAFF	TGTGCCTGGATAGGGACAGTGACGAACACTGAAGCTTTCTTT
.	TRBV28	TRBJ1-4	TRBD1	CASSPGTVEKLFF	TGTGCCAGCAGTCCCGGGACAGTAGAAAAACTGTTTTTT
few	TRBV7-9	TRBJ2-4	TRBD2	CASSGEGFIQYF	TGTGCCAGCAGCGGGGAGGGTTTTATTCAGTACTTC
once	TRBV29-1	TRBJ1-1	TRBD1	CSVLRGNMNTEAFF	TGCAGCGTACTCAGGGGGAACATGAACACTGAAGCTTTCTTT
.	TRBV4-1	TRBJ2-3	.	CASSLQRFTDTQYF	TGCGCCAGCAGCCTTCAGCGCTTCACAGATACGCAGTATTTT
few	TRBV19	TRBJ2-1	TRBD2	CASGRERPINEQFF	TGTGCCAGTGGGCGGGAGAGACCAATCAATGAGCAGTTCTTC
.	TRBV27	TRBJ2-1	TRBD1	CASSLTPPGQGYNEQFF	TGTGCCAGCAGTTTAACGCCACCGGGACAGGGATACAATGAGCAGTTCTTC
.	TRBV7-9	TRBJ2-7	.	CASSLNPNRGGEQYF	TGTGCCAGCAGCTTAAATCCAAACAGGGGAGGCGAGCAGTACTTC
.	TRBV5-1	TRBJ2-3	TRBD1	CASSKSLGGQWTDTQYF	TGCGCCAGCAGCAAGAGTCTAGGGGGACAGTGGACAGATACGCAGTATTTT
.	TRBV5-1	TRBJ2-3	TRBD2	CASSPGLALSTDTQYF	TGCGCCAGCAGCCCGGGACTAGCTCTTAGCACAGATACGCAGTATTTT
.	TRBV7-9	TRBJ2-1	TRBD2	CASKGLAGVGEQFF	TGTGCCAGCAAGGGACTAGCGGGAGTCGGGGAGCAGTTCTTC
.	TRBV27	TRBJ2-7	.	CASRHTGQTYEQYF	TGTGCCAGCAGACACACCGGACAGACCTACGAGCAGTACTTC
.	TRBV30	TRBJ1-1	.	CAWSPGRGTEAFF	TGTGCCTGGAGTCCGGGCAGGGGCACTGAAGCTTTCTTT
.	TRBV4-1	TRBJ2-7	.	CASSQDPQGASYEQYF	TGCGCCAGCAGCCAAGATCCACAGGGCGCCTCCTACGAGCAGTACTTC
.	TRBV5-4	TRBJ2-1	TRBD2	CASSRGLAGPYNEQFF	TGTGCCAGCAGCCGGGGACTAGCGGGGCCTTACAATGAGCAGTTCTTC
once	TRBV9	TRBJ1-3	.	CASSVTQASGNTIYF	TGTGCCAGCAGCGTAACTCAAGCCTCTGGAAACACCATATATTTT
.	TRBV6-1	TRBJ2-1	.	CASYDPALSDEQFF	TGTGCCAGCTACGATCCAGCGTTAAGCGATGAGCAGTTCTTC
few	TRBV9	TRBJ1-1	.	CASSVATATEAFF	TGTGCCAGCAGCGTAGCGACAGCCACTGAAGCTTTCTTT
.	TRBV6-4	TRBJ2-7	TRBD1	CASSEGTGGYEQYF	TGTGCCAGCAGCGAAGGGACAGGGGGCTACGAGCAGTACTTC
.	TRBV27	TRBJ2-2	TRBD1	CASRALPGQGTGELFF	TGTGCCAGCAGGGCTCTCCCGGGACAGGGGACCGGGGAGCTGTTTTTT
once	TRBV9	TRBJ1-2	.	CASSVEAGANYGYTF	TGTGCCAGCAGCGTAGAGGCAGGGGCCAACTATGGCTACACCTTC
.	TRBV27	TRBJ2-7	TRBD2	CASSLLTSGEQYF	TGTGCCAGCAGTTTATTAACTAGCGGCGAGCAGTACTTC
.	TRBV5-1	TRBJ2-7	TRBD2	CASSLKQEPGLAGVQEQYF	TGCGCCAGCAGCTTGAAACAGGAGCCTGGACTAGCGGGAGTACAGGAGCAGTACTTC
few	TRBV6-5	TRBJ2-7	TRBD2	CASRAPLAGTYEQYF	TGTGCCAGCAGAGCTCCCCTAGCGGGGACCTACGAGCAGTACTTC